This is a list of T cell receptor beta chains from one sample in a study of blood T cell repertoires in COVID-19. Assay: immunoSEQ multiplex PCR; the TCRdb copy retains only in-frame clones and omits some. The sample consists of under 150,000 clones, about 84% of them appearing once. Sample: peripheral blood. The receptor set was obtained from a man in his sixties with active or convalescent COVID-19. Each CDR3 is given with its conserved first and last residue. A D gene is named only where the DNA matches it firmly. A clone size is listed for some rows: how often the clone was seen (once, few, many), or a class if it is expanded.

CDR3aa: CASSPPGQLSGNTIYF
CDR3nt: TGTGCCAGCTCACCACCGGGACAGCTCTCTGGAAACACCATATATTTT
j_gene: TRBJ1-3
v_gene: TRBV18
d_gene: TRBD1
abundance: -

CDR3aa: CASSYGGSYGYTF
CDR3nt: TGTGCCAGCAGTTACGGCGGAAGCTATGGCTACACCTTC
j_gene: TRBJ1-2
v_gene: TRBV6-2/TRBV6-3
d_gene: -
abundance: -

CDR3aa: CASATSGGQETQYF
CDR3nt: TGTGCCAGCGCGACTAGCGGGGGTCAAGAGACCCAGTACTTC
j_gene: TRBJ2-5
v_gene: TRBV7-2
d_gene: TRBD2
abundance: -

CDR3aa: CASSLGDRLNEKLFF
CDR3nt: TGTGCCAGCAGCTTGGGGGACAGACTCAATGAAAAACTGTTTTTT
j_gene: TRBJ1-4
v_gene: TRBV5-5
d_gene: TRBD1
abundance: -

CDR3aa: CASSYGGRSYNEQFF
CDR3nt: TGTGCCAGCAGTTACGGCGGGAGGTCCTACAATGAGCAGTTCTTC
j_gene: TRBJ2-1
v_gene: TRBV6-2/TRBV6-3
d_gene: TRBD2
abundance: -

CDR3aa: CSASSPAGLAGYNEQFF
CDR3nt: TGCAGTGCTAGTTCTCCTGCGGGGCTAGCGGGCTACAATGAGCAGTTCTTC
j_gene: TRBJ2-1
v_gene: TRBV20-1
d_gene: TRBD2
abundance: once

CDR3aa: CAWSGEGTGYSPLHF
CDR3nt: TGTGCCTGGAGTGGTGAAGGGACAGGGTATTCACCCCTCCACTTT
j_gene: TRBJ1-6
v_gene: TRBV30
d_gene: TRBD1
abundance: -

CDR3aa: CASSPGARANYGYTF
CDR3nt: TGTGCCAGCTCACCAGGGGCCCGAGCTAACTATGGCTACACCTTC
j_gene: TRBJ1-2
v_gene: TRBV18
d_gene: -
abundance: -

CDR3aa: CASSKRLGQETQYF
CDR3nt: TGTGCCAGCAGTAAGCGACTAGGACAAGAGACCCAGTACTTC
j_gene: TRBJ2-5
v_gene: TRBV6-2/TRBV6-3
d_gene: -
abundance: -

CDR3aa: CASRLTGDTTGELFF
CDR3nt: TGTGCCAGCAGGCTGACAGGGGATACAACCGGGGAGCTGTTTTTT
j_gene: TRBJ2-2
v_gene: TRBV6-5
d_gene: TRBD1
abundance: -

CDR3aa: CASSGREQYF
CDR3nt: TGTGCCAGCAGTGGGAGGGAGCAGTACTTC
j_gene: TRBJ2-7
v_gene: TRBV25-1
d_gene: -
abundance: -

CDR3aa: CASSFSYESPETYGYTF
CDR3nt: TGTGCCAGCAGTTTCTCTTATGAGTCCCCGGAGACTTATGGCTACACCTTC
j_gene: TRBJ1-2
v_gene: TRBV28
d_gene: -
abundance: -

CDR3aa: CASSTLSGGTEAFF
CDR3nt: TGTGCCAGTAGTACCCTCTCAGGGGGGACTGAAGCTTTCTTT
j_gene: TRBJ1-1
v_gene: TRBV19
d_gene: TRBD1
abundance: -

CDR3aa: CASSWGFAYEQYF
CDR3nt: TGTGCCAGCAGTTGGGGCTTCGCCTACGAGCAGTACTTC
j_gene: TRBJ2-7
v_gene: TRBV28
d_gene: -
abundance: -

CDR3aa: CASSLGVLLSSGYTF
CDR3nt: TGTGCCAGCAGCTTAGGAGTTCTGTTGTCTAGTGGCTACACCTTC
j_gene: TRBJ1-2
v_gene: TRBV11-2
d_gene: -
abundance: -

CDR3aa: CATSGPGGVNEQFF
CDR3nt: TGTGCCACCAGTGGGCCAGGGGGCGTTAATGAGCAGTTCTTC
j_gene: TRBJ2-1
v_gene: TRBV24-1
d_gene: TRBD1
abundance: -

CDR3aa: CASSLSTLSEQFF
CDR3nt: TGTGCCAGCAGCTTGTCTACCCTCTCTGAGCAGTTCTTC
j_gene: TRBJ2-1
v_gene: TRBV5-5
d_gene: -
abundance: -

CDR3aa: CASSEGQGYNEQFF
CDR3nt: TGTGCCAGCAGTGAGGGACAGGGCTACAATGAGCAGTTCTTC
j_gene: TRBJ2-1
v_gene: TRBV25-1
d_gene: TRBD1
abundance: -

CDR3aa: CASSRTSGRPGEPYNEQFF
CDR3nt: TGTGCCAGCAGCCGGACTAGCGGGAGGCCGGGGGAGCCCTACAATGAGCAGTTCTTC
j_gene: TRBJ2-1
v_gene: TRBV7-9
d_gene: TRBD2
abundance: -

CDR3aa: CASSRPGSSYNSPLHF
CDR3nt: TGTGCCAGCAGCCGGCCGGGTAGCTCCTATAATTCACCCCTCCACTTT
j_gene: TRBJ1-6
v_gene: TRBV28
d_gene: -
abundance: -

CDR3aa: CASSRVGGPGELFF
CDR3nt: TGTGCCAGCAGCAGGGTCGGGGGGCCCGGGGAGCTGTTTTTT
j_gene: TRBJ2-2
v_gene: TRBV7-6
d_gene: -
abundance: -

CDR3aa: CASSLRGKGTTGELFF
CDR3nt: TGTGCCAGCAGCTTACGGGGGAAGGGGACCACCGGGGAGCTGTTTTTT
j_gene: TRBJ2-2
v_gene: TRBV7-2
d_gene: -
abundance: few

CDR3aa: CASSLNSGGISDEQFF
CDR3nt: TGTGCCAGCAGCTTAAATAGCGGGGGGATCAGTGATGAGCAGTTCTTC
j_gene: TRBJ2-1
v_gene: TRBV7-8
d_gene: TRBD2
abundance: -

CDR3aa: CASSGRGAPTADTQYF
CDR3nt: TGTGCCAGCAGTGGCAGGGGCGCACCTACTGCCGATACGCAGTATTTT
j_gene: TRBJ2-3
v_gene: TRBV6-2/TRBV6-3
d_gene: -
abundance: -

CDR3aa: CAWSVGATGGHEQYF
CDR3nt: TGTGCCTGGAGTGTAGGGGCGACAGGGGGCCACGAGCAGTACTTC
j_gene: TRBJ2-7
v_gene: TRBV30
d_gene: TRBD1
abundance: -

CDR3aa: CASSIVWGEQFF
CDR3nt: TGTGCCAGTAGTATAGTCTGGGGCGAGCAGTTCTTC
j_gene: TRBJ2-1
v_gene: TRBV19
d_gene: -
abundance: -

CDR3aa: CASRMAGRTNEKLFF
CDR3nt: TGTGCCAGCAGGATGGCGGGAAGGACTAATGAAAAACTGTTTTTT
j_gene: TRBJ1-4
v_gene: TRBV28
d_gene: -
abundance: few

CDR3aa: CATAQGTAEKLFF
CDR3nt: TGTGCCACCGCACAAGGGACAGCTGAAAAACTGTTTTTT
j_gene: TRBJ1-4
v_gene: TRBV28
d_gene: TRBD1
abundance: -

CDR3aa: CATGTSGRTPKETQYF
CDR3nt: TGTGCCACCGGGACTAGCGGGAGGACCCCCAAAGAGACCCAGTACTTC
j_gene: TRBJ2-5
v_gene: TRBV27
d_gene: TRBD2
abundance: -

CDR3aa: CASSGQAAGYTF
CDR3nt: TGTGCCAGCAGTGGACAGGCGGCTGGCTACACCTTC
j_gene: TRBJ1-2
v_gene: TRBV12-3/TRBV12-4
d_gene: TRBD1
abundance: -

CDR3aa: CSVLLAGGVNEQFF
CDR3nt: TGCAGCGTGCTGCTAGCGGGAGGGGTCAATGAGCAGTTCTTC
j_gene: TRBJ2-1
v_gene: TRBV29-1
d_gene: TRBD2
abundance: once

CDR3aa: CASSQDFPRGTGEPLRAYEQYF
CDR3nt: TGCGCCAGCAGCCAAGATTTCCCCCGAGGGACAGGGGAACCTCTTAGAGCCTACGAGCAGTACTTC
j_gene: TRBJ2-7
v_gene: TRBV4-3
d_gene: TRBD1
abundance: -

CDR3aa: CASSSLRGTDTQYF
CDR3nt: TGTGCCAGCAGTTCCCTCCGAGGCACAGATACGCAGTATTTT
j_gene: TRBJ2-3
v_gene: TRBV28
d_gene: -
abundance: -

CDR3aa: CASSSGQGNSPLHF
CDR3nt: TGTGCCAGCAGCTCGGGACAGGGGAATTCACCCCTCCACTTT
j_gene: TRBJ1-6
v_gene: TRBV7-9
d_gene: TRBD1
abundance: -